Listed below are T cell receptor beta chains from one sample, sequenced in a study of shared clonotypes between healthy human individuals. Clones were sequenced by immunoSEQ multiplex PCR, and TCRdb holds only the in-frame ones, with some missing. The sample includes about 680,000 clones, around 92% of them seen just once. Sequenced input: naive CD8+ T cells sorted from blood. The receptors come from a young man in good health. CDR3s include the opening cysteine and the closing phenylalanine or tryptophan. D genes are given only for firm matches. Expanded clones are given a class, and other clones once, few, many or no size at all.

j_gene: TRBJ2-7; v_gene: TRBV11-2; d_gene: TRBD1; abundance: few; CDR3aa: CASSLVDRAYEQYF; CDR3nt: TGTGCCAGCAGCTTAGTCGACAGGGCCTACGAGCAGTACTTC
j_gene: TRBJ2-7; v_gene: TRBV18; d_gene: TRBD1; abundance: .; CDR3aa: CASSADRGQVEGYEQYF; CDR3nt: TGTGCCAGCTCAGCGGACAGGGGGCAAGTTGAAGGCTACGAGCAGTACTTC
j_gene: TRBJ2-7; v_gene: TRBV14; d_gene: TRBD1; abundance: .; CDR3aa: CASSHGDRSYEQYF; CDR3nt: TGTGCCAGCAGCCATGGGGACAGGTCTTACGAGCAGTACTTC
j_gene: TRBJ2-2; v_gene: TRBV19; d_gene: TRBD2; abundance: .; CDR3aa: CASSPTSATGELFF; CDR3nt: TGTGCCAGTAGTCCAACTAGCGCCACCGGGGAGCTGTTTTTT
j_gene: TRBJ2-1; v_gene: TRBV2; d_gene: .; abundance: .; CDR3aa: CASSGETAYNEQFF; CDR3nt: TGTGCCAGCAGCGGGGAGACAGCCTACAATGAGCAGTTCTTC
j_gene: TRBJ2-6; v_gene: TRBV7-9; d_gene: TRBD2; abundance: .; CDR3aa: CASSGTSGRAGANVLTF; CDR3nt: TGTGCCAGCAGCGGGACTAGCGGGAGGGCTGGGGCCAACGTCCTGACTTTC
j_gene: TRBJ2-7; v_gene: TRBV29-1; d_gene: TRBD2; abundance: .; CDR3aa: CSVESSGSTYEQYF; CDR3nt: TGCAGCGTTGAATCTAGCGGGAGCACCTACGAGCAGTACTTC
j_gene: TRBJ2-7; v_gene: TRBV15; d_gene: .; abundance: .; CDR3aa: CATSRGGGPEQYF; CDR3nt: TGTGCCACCAGCAGAGGGGGGGGCCCCGAGCAGTACTTC
j_gene: TRBJ2-7; v_gene: TRBV6-7; d_gene: TRBD2; abundance: once; CDR3aa: CASSYQGLAGSGQYF; CDR3nt: TGTGCCAGCAGTTACCAGGGACTAGCGGGGTCCGGGCAGTACTTC
j_gene: TRBJ2-1; v_gene: TRBV27; d_gene: .; abundance: .; CDR3aa: CASNEKGVGTYNEQFF; CDR3nt: TGTGCCAGCAACGAAAAGGGGGTAGGTACTTACAATGAGCAGTTCTTC
j_gene: TRBJ2-3; v_gene: TRBV7-2; d_gene: .; abundance: .; CDR3aa: CASSLGPTDTQYF; CDR3nt: TGTGCCAGCAGTTTAGGCCCCACAGATACGCAGTATTTT
j_gene: TRBJ2-1; v_gene: TRBV11-2; d_gene: TRBD1; abundance: .; CDR3aa: CASSLGGQGRGYNEQFF; CDR3nt: TGTGCCAGCAGCTTAGGAGGACAGGGAAGGGGTTACAATGAGCAGTTCTTC
j_gene: TRBJ2-1; v_gene: TRBV6-5; d_gene: .; abundance: .; CDR3aa: CASSYSTGNEQFF; CDR3nt: TGTGCCAGCAGTTACTCGACTGGTAATGAGCAGTTCTTC
j_gene: TRBJ2-7; v_gene: TRBV28; d_gene: .; abundance: .; CDR3aa: CASSRGLAREQYF; CDR3nt: TGTGCCAGCAGTCGGGGGCTAGCACGAGAGCAGTACTTC
j_gene: TRBJ1-3; v_gene: TRBV27; d_gene: .; abundance: .; CDR3aa: CASRETGNSGNTIYF; CDR3nt: TGTGCCTCCAGGGAAACAGGAAACTCTGGAAACACCATATATTTT
j_gene: TRBJ2-7; v_gene: TRBV9; d_gene: .; abundance: .; CDR3aa: CASSPQGGEQYF; CDR3nt: TGTGCCAGCAGCCCCCAAGGGGGCGAGCAGTACTTC
j_gene: TRBJ1-1; v_gene: TRBV7-2; d_gene: .; abundance: .; CDR3aa: CASSLHTEAFF; CDR3nt: TGTGCCAGCAGCTTGCACACTGAAGCTTTCTTT
j_gene: TRBJ2-5; v_gene: TRBV6-5; d_gene: TRBD1; abundance: .; CDR3aa: CASSTGGEETQYF; CDR3nt: TGTGCCAGCAGTACAGGGGGCGAAGAGACCCAGTACTTC
j_gene: TRBJ1-2; v_gene: TRBV2; d_gene: .; abundance: .; CDR3aa: CASPGGDGYTF; CDR3nt: TGTGCCAGCCCTGGGGGGGATGGCTACACCTTC
j_gene: TRBJ2-5; v_gene: TRBV4-2; d_gene: TRBD2; abundance: .; CDR3aa: CASSQDRASGVQETQYF; CDR3nt: TGTGCCAGCAGCCAAGATCGGGCTAGCGGGGTTCAAGAGACCCAGTACTTC
j_gene: TRBJ2-1; v_gene: TRBV14; d_gene: TRBD2; abundance: once; CDR3aa: CASSRTSLRVNEQFF; CDR3nt: TGTGCCAGCAGCCGGACTAGCCTCCGGGTCAATGAGCAGTTCTTC
j_gene: TRBJ2-5; v_gene: TRBV27; d_gene: TRBD2; abundance: .; CDR3aa: CASSNSGGQETQYF; CDR3nt: TGTGCCAGCAGTAATTCGGGGGGACAAGAGACCCAGTACTTC
j_gene: TRBJ2-3; v_gene: TRBV27; d_gene: TRBD2; abundance: .; CDR3aa: CASSFLADNTDTQYF; CDR3nt: TGTGCCAGCAGTTTCCTAGCGGATAACACAGATACGCAGTATTTT
j_gene: TRBJ2-2; v_gene: TRBV4-3; d_gene: .; abundance: .; CDR3aa: CASSQEVGSTGELFF; CDR3nt: TGCGCCAGCAGCCAGGAGGTGGGGTCCACCGGGGAGCTGTTTTTT
j_gene: TRBJ2-7; v_gene: TRBV5-1; d_gene: TRBD1; abundance: .; CDR3aa: CASSFQGASVVYEQYF; CDR3nt: TGCGCCAGCAGCTTTCAGGGGGCGTCGGTAGTGTACGAGCAGTACTTC
j_gene: TRBJ2-5; v_gene: TRBV6-5; d_gene: .; abundance: .; CDR3aa: CASSYRATETQYF; CDR3nt: TGTGCCAGCAGTTACCGCGCTACGGAGACCCAGTACTTC
j_gene: TRBJ1-1; v_gene: TRBV27; d_gene: .; abundance: .; CDR3aa: CASSLLGASGEAFF; CDR3nt: TGTGCCAGCAGTTTATTGGGGGCGTCAGGGGAAGCTTTCTTT
j_gene: TRBJ2-1; v_gene: TRBV11-3; d_gene: .; abundance: .; CDR3aa: CASRGQGNEQFF; CDR3nt: TGTGCCAGCAGGGGGCAAGGGAATGAGCAGTTCTTC
j_gene: TRBJ2-7; v_gene: TRBV30; d_gene: TRBD1; abundance: .; CDR3aa: CAWQRTGVYEQYF; CDR3nt: TGTGCCTGGCAGCGGACAGGGGTCTACGAGCAGTACTTC
j_gene: TRBJ2-7; v_gene: TRBV28; d_gene: TRBD1; abundance: .; CDR3aa: CASSFRGRYEQYF; CDR3nt: TGTGCCAGCAGTTTCAGGGGGCGCTACGAGCAGTACTTC